The clone carrying this T cell receptor (beta chain) was seen a handful of times. This sample is part of a study of cytomegalovirus exposure and HLA in healthy donors. The PCR ran on 60 Vbeta and 13 Jbeta primers. Clones were read by immunoSEQ multiplex PCR, and TCRdb kept only the in-frame ones, dropping some. The top ten clones hold 1.9% of a sample with about 100,000 clones, approximately 74% of them seen once. V dropped 5 bases and J dropped 1; count of bases not matched to a gene: 2. This CDR3 is built from 13 residues. Germline V CDR1 and CDR2: SGHTA, FQGNSA. This TCR was recovered from a woman aged 40 to 55 in good health and CMV-seronegative. This chain uses TRBV7-2 with TRBJ2-7, with 7 bases identical to TRBD1. Input material: PBMCs. The CDR3 DNA reads TGTGCCAGCAGCCGGGACAGTTCCTACGAGCAGTACTTC. Protein: CASSRDSSYEQYF.